These 15 T cell receptor beta chains were all obtained from the same sample, sequenced in a study of OX40 agonist ivuxolimab in advanced cancers. The table came from immunoSEQ multiplex PCR; TCRdb's copy has only in-frame clones and leaves some out. The sample has approximately 77,000 clones; about 82% are singletons. The sample in question was CD4+ or CD8+ T cells sorted from blood, obtained in a trial of the OX40 agonist ivuxolimab. The receptors originated from an adult with an advanced solid tumor such as melanoma, head and neck, liver or kidney cancer.

The chain has TRBV2 and TRBJ1-6; a possible D gene is TRBD1 (5 bases). This CDR3 contains 13 residues. V lost 6 bases to trimming and J lost 8 bases, with 11 bases between them. The V gene's germline CDR1 is SNHLY and CDR2 FYNNEI. DNA of the CDR3: TGTGCCAGCAGAGGGGATTTGGATTCACCCCTCCACTTT. Encoded protein: CASRGDLDSPLHF.

The J gene is TRBJ1-5, the V gene TRBV19; TRBD1 is a possible D gene (6 bases). Trimming removed 0 bases from V and 0 bases from J, with 15 bases in between. This CDR3 has 18 amino acids. CDR1 LNHDA and CDR2 SQIVND come from the germline V gene (reference sequence). In nucleotides, the CDR3 is TGTGCCAGTAGTATAGAGTCGTGGGGGACATTTAGCAATCAGCCCCAGCATTTT. Translating gives CASSIESWGTFSNQPQHF.

The gene calls are TRBV7-2 and TRBJ1-5; D might be TRBD1 (6 bases). Trimming took 1 base from V and 2 from J, leaving 9 bases between them. The CDR3 totals 15 residues. Germline-derived CDR1 and CDR2 are SGHTA and FQGNSA. CDR3 sequence (DNA): TGTGCCAGCAGCTTAGATAGGACAGGCAATCAGCCCCAGCATTTT. This codes for CASSLDRTGNQPQHF. Full variable domain (outside the CDR3, taken from reference TRBV7-2 and TRBJ1-5): GAGVSQSPSNKVTEKGKDVELRCDPISGHTALYWYRQSLGQGLEFLIYFQGNSAPDKSGLPSDRFSAERTGGSVSTLTIQRTQQEDSAVYLCASSLDRTGNQPQHFGDGTRLSIL.

The chain combines TRBV28 with TRBJ2-7; 8 bases are a match to TRBD1. After removal of 4 bases from V and 6 bases from J, the junction contained 2 bases not matched to a gene. The CDR3 is 12 residues long. The germline V gene has CDR1 MDHEN and CDR2 SYDVKM. The CDR3 region is CASSSQGGEQYF. In DNA, the CDR3 is TGTGCCAGCAGTTCACAGGGGGGCGAGCAGTACTTC.

The chain has TRBV7-3 and TRBJ2-7; TRBD2 matches 8 bases. The trim removed 0 bases at V and 2 bases at J, leaving 0 bases unmatched. The CDR3 is made up of 14 amino acids. Looked up from germline, CDR1 is SGHTA and CDR2 is FQGTGA. The CDR3 region has the DNA TGTGCCAGCAGCTTAACTAGCGGGACCTACGAGCAGTACTTC. Translating it yields CASSLTSGTYEQYF.

Here the CDR3 reads CASSLNPQETQYF. CDR3 coding DNA: TGTGCCAGCAGCTTAAACCCTCAAGAGACCCAGTACTTC. The chain couples TRBV7-2 to TRBJ2-5, with D unresolved. Looked up from germline, CDR1 is SGHTA and CDR2 is FQGNSA. Between the trimmed V and J ends, which lost 2 bases and 2 bases, there was a span of 6 bases. CDR3 length: 13 amino acids. Full variable domain (outside the CDR3, taken from reference TRBV7-2 and TRBJ2-5): GAGVSQSPSNKVTEKGKDVELRCDPISGHTALYWYRQSLGQGLEFLIYFQGNSAPDKSGLPSDRFSAERTGGSVSTLTIQRTQQEDSAVYLCASSLNPQETQYFGPGTRLLVL.

The chain employs TRBV11-2 and TRBJ2-1; D is perhaps TRBD2 (5 bases). Between the trimmed V and J ends, which lost 5 bases and 9 bases, there was a span of 11 bases. Germline V CDR1 and CDR2: SGHAT, FQNNGV. This CDR3 is built from 12 residues. The CDR3 here is CASSTRLLEQFF. For the CDR3, the DNA is TGTGCCAGCAGCACCAGACTACTTGAGCAGTTCTTC.

The chain carries TRBV7-9 and TRBJ1-3, with TRBD1 matching over 8 bases. Germline trimming cut 5 bases from V and 0 bases from J; bases unmatched to any gene: 15. This CDR3 is 19 amino acids long. The germline V gene encodes CDR1 SEHNR and CDR2 FQNEAQ (reference sequence). The CDR3 nucleotides are TGTGCCAGCAGCACCCTAGAGCGCCAGGGGGCCCACTCTGGAAACACCATATATTTT. It translates to CASSTLERQGAHSGNTIYF. The whole variable domain, filled in from reference TRBV7-9 and TRBJ1-3, reads DTGVSQNPRHKITKRGQNVTFRCDPISEHNRLYWYRQTLGQGPEFLTYFQNEAQLEKSRLLSDRFSAERPKGSFSTLEIQRTEQGDSAMYLCASSTLERQGAHSGNTIYFGEGSWLTVV.

The chain's CDR3 is CASSLAGGPYEQYF. The CDR3 DNA reads TGTGCCAGCAGCTTAGCAGGAGGGCCCTACGAGCAGTACTTC. The V call is TRBV7-2, the J call TRBJ2-7; maybe TRBD2 (6 bases). The ends were cut back, 0 bases at V and 2 bases at J, with 8 bases in the middle. Germline CDR1 and CDR2: SGHTA and FQGNSA. CDR3 length equals 14 residues.

The J gene is TRBJ2-1, the V gene TRBV6-5, with D uncertain. V lost 8 bases and J 2 bases, leaving 13 bases between the germline ends. Germline CDR1 is MNHEY and CDR2 is SVGAGI. The CDR3 has 14 residues. CDR3: CASESPTAYNEQFF. The CDR3 DNA reads as TGTGCCAGCGAGTCCCCCACGGCCTACAATGAGCAGTTCTTC.

This chain uses TRBV5-1 with TRBJ2-1; 9 bases are shared with TRBD1. Per germline, CDR1 SGHRS and CDR2 YFSETQ. This CDR3 comprises 13 residues. Trimming at V came to 4 bases and at J to 8 bases, leaving 4 bases not matched to a gene. CDR3 sequence reads: CASSVDRGDEQFF. The CDR3 region has the DNA TGCGCCAGCAGCGTGGACAGGGGCGATGAGCAGTTCTTC.

This CDR3 reads CASSRGGPYEQYF. CDR3 DNA sequence: TGTGCCAGCAGTCGGGGGGGGCCCTACGAGCAGTACTTC. The chain links TRBV6-5 to TRBJ2-7, with 8 positions matching TRBD2. Per germline, CDR1 MNHEY and CDR2 SVGAGI. The CDR3 has 13 residues. Trimming removed 5 bases from V and 2 bases from J; junction bases left unmatched: 2.

This chain joins TRBV11-1 and TRBJ2-3, with unresolved D. Germline V gene lookup returns CDR1 SGHAT and CDR2 FQDESV (reference sequence). The CDR3 sequence is 16 residues long. V lost 5 bases to trimming and J lost 1 base, with 16 bases between them. CDR3 DNA sequence: TGTGCCAGCAGCCCCAGTTGGGGTCTTGGCACAGATACGCAGTATTTT. Amino acid sequence: CASSPSWGLGTDTQYF.

This clone was detected once. V and J are TRBV21-1 and TRBJ1-5; the table's TRBD1 call for D was not verified on the DNA. TRBV21-1 is a listed pseudogene. The CDR3 is 18 amino acids. The CDR3 nucleotides are TGTGCCAGCAGCCGGCGGACAGGGGGCGCCGAAAGAAATCAGCCCCAGCATTTT. It encodes CASSRRTGGAERNQPQHF.

The chain is built from TRBV28 and TRBJ2-7, with D perhaps assigned TRBD1 or TRBD2 (5 bases each). Germline-derived CDR1 and CDR2 are MDHEN and SYDVKM. Trimming cost V 5 bases and J 5 bases, with 19 bases left between them. This CDR3 has 15 residues. CDR3 in DNA: TGTGCCAGCAGTCTCACGGGACGGATGGGGCACGAGCAGTACTTC. It encodes CASSLTGRMGHEQYF.